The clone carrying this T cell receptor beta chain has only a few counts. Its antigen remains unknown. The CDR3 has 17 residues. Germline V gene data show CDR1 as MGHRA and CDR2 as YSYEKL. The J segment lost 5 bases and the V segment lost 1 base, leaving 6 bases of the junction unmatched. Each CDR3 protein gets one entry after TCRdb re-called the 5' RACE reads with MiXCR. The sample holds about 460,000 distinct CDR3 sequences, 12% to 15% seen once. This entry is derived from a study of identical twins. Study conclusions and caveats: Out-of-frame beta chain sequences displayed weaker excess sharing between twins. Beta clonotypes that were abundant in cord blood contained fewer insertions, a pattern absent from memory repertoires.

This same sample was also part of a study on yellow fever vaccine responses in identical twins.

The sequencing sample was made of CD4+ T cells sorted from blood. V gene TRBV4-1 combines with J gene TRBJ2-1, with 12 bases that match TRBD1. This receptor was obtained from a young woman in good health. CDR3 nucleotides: TGCGCCAGCAGCCAAGGCCTGGGACAGGGGGCAAACAATGAGCAGTTCTTC. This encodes CASSQGLGQGANNEQFF.